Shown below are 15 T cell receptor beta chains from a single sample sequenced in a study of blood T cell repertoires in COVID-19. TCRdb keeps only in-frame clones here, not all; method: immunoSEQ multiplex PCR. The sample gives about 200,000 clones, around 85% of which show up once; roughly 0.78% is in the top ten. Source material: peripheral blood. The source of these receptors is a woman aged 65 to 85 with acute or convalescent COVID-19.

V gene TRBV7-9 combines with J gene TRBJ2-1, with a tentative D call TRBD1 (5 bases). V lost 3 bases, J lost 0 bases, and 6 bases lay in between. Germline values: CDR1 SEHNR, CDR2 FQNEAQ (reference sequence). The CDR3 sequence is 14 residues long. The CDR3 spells CASSFRASYNEQFF. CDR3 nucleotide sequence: TGTGCCAGCAGCTTCAGGGCCTCCTACAATGAGCAGTTCTTC.

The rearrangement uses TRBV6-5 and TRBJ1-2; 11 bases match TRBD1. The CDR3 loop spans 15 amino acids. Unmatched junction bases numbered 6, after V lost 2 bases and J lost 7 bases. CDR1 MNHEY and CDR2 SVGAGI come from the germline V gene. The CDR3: CASSYPGTGGGGYTF. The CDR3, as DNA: TGTGCCAGCAGTTACCCCGGGACAGGGGGAGGTGGCTACACCTTC.

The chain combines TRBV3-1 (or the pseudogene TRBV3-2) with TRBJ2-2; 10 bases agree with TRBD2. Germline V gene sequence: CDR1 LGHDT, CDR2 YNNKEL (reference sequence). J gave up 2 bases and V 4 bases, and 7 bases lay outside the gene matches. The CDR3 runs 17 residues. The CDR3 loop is CASSPYGLAANTGELFF. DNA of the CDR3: TGTGCCAGCAGCCCTTACGGACTAGCGGCTAACACCGGGGAGCTGTTTTTT.

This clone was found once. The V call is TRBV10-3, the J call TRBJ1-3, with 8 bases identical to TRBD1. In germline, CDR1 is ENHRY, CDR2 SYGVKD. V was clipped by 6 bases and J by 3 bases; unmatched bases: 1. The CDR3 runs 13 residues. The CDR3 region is CAIRGQDGNTIYF. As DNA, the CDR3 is TGTGCCATCAGGGGACAGGATGGAAACACCATATATTTT.

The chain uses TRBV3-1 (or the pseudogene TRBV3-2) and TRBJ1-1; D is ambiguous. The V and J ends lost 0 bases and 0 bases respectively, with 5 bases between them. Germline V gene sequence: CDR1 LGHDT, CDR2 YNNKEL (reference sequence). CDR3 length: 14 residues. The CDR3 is CASSQDLLNTEAFF. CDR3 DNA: TGTGCCAGCAGCCAAGACCTGTTGAACACTGAAGCTTTCTTT.

Here the CDR3 DNA reads TGTGCCAGCTCACCTCGACAGATAATCACAGATACGCAGTATTTT. It is translated as CASSPRQIITDTQYF. The chain combines TRBV18 with TRBJ2-3; D is possibly TRBD1 (5 bases). The CDR3 covers 15 residues. V was trimmed by 3 bases and J by 2 bases, leaving 12 bases between them. Germline assignment: CDR1 KGHSH and CDR2 LQKENI.

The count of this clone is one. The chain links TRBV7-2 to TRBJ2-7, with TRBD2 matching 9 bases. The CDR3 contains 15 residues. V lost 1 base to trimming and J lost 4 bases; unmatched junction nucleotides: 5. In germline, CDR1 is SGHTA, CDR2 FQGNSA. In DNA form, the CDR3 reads TGTGCCAGCAGCTTAGGGGCTAGCGGGATATACGAGCAGTACTTC. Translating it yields CASSLGASGIYEQYF.

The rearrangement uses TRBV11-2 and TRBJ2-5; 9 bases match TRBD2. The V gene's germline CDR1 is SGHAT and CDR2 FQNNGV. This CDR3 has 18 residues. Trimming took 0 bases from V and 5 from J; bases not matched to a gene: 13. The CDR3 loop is CASSLDRFQREVEETQYF. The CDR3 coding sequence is TGTGCCAGCAGCTTAGATCGATTTCAGCGGGAGGTCGAGGAGACCCAGTACTTC.

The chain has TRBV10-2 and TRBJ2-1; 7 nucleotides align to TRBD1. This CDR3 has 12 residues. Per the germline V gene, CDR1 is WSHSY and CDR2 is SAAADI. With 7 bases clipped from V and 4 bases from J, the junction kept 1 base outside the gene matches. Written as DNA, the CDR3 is TGCGCCAGCAAACAGGGGTACAATGAGCAGTTCTTC. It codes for CASKQGYNEQFF.

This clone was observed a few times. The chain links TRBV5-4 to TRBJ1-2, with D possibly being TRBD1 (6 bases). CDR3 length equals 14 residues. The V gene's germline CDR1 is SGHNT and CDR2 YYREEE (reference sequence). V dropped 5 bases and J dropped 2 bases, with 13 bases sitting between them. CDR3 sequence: CASRPRQENYGYTF. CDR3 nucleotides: TGTGCCAGCAGGCCCCGACAGGAGAACTATGGCTACACCTTC.

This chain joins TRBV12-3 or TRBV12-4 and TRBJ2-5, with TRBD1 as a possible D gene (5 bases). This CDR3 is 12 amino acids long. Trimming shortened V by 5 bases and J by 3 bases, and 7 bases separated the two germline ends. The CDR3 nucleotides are TGTGCCAGCAGTAGGGGTGAAGAGACCCAGTACTTC. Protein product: CASSRGEETQYF.

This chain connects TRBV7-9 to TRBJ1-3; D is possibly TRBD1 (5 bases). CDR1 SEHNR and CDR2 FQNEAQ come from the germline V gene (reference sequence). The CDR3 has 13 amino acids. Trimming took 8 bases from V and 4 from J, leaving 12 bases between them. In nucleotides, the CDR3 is TGTGCCAGCCGCGAAGGGGCAGGAAACACCATATATTTT. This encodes CASREGAGNTIYF.

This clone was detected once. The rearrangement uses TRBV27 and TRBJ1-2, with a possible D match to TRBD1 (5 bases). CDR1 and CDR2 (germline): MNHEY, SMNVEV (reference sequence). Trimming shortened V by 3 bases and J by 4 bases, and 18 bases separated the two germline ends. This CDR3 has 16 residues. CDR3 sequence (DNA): TGTGCCAGCAGTTTTACCCAGGGCGGATATTTCTATGGCTACACCTTC. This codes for CASSFTQGGYFYGYTF.

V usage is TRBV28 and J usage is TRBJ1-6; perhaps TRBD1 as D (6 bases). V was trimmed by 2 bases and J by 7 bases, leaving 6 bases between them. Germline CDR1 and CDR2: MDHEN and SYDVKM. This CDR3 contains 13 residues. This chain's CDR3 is CASSLRGNSPLHF. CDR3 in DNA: TGTGCCAGCAGTTTAAGGGGGAATTCACCCCTCCACTTT.

CDR3 DNA: TGCGCCAGCAGAGAAGCGGGAGGTATTGGAAATGAGCAGTTCTTC. Protein sequence: CASREAGGIGNEQFF. The chain combines TRBV10-2 with TRBJ2-1; 9 bases map to TRBD2. The CDR3 spans 15 residues. Germline-derived CDR1 and CDR2 are WSHSY and SAAADI. The V gene end was trimmed by 6 bases and the J gene end by 7 bases; junction bases not matched to a gene: 10.